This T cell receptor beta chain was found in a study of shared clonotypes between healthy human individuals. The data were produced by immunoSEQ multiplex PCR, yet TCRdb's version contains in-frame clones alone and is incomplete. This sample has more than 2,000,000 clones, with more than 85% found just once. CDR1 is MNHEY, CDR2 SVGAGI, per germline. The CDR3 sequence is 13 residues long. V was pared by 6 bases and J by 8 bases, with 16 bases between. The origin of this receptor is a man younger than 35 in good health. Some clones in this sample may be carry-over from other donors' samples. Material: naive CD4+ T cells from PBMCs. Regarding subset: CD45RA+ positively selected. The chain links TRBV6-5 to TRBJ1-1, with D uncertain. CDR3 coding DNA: TGTGCCAGCAGCTCCAACGAGCGACAAGAAGCTTTCTTT. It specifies CASSSNERQEAFF.